This T cell receptor beta chain was captured in a study of monozygotic twins with cystic fibrosis. Study details: Library input was about 3 micrograms of fragmented DNA, with approximately 16 PCR cycles. Study-level findings and limits: In this small cohort, shared CDR3 numbers showed no association with age, concordance or disease severity. Unrelated CF individuals shared fewer identical clonotypes than monozygotic CF twins. In 13 of 16 pairs, V gene usage was closest to the co-twin's.

CDR3 length: 13 amino acids. Per the germline V gene, CDR1 is LNHDA and CDR2 is SQIVND (reference sequence). V shed 6 bases and J shed 8 bases, with 16 bases lying between them. Assay: immunoSEQ multiplex PCR; the TCRdb copy retains only in-frame clones and omits some. The sample holds 12,000 to 15,000 clones, approximately 92% seen once. Turning to this clone: Its matching antigen is unknown.

Sequencing was performed on blood. This clonotype originated in a boy between 5 and 17 years old with cystic fibrosis. The chain couples TRBV19 to TRBJ1-2; D is perhaps TRBD1 (5 bases). CDR3 loop: CASRAGSPVGYTF. CDR3 in DNA: TGTGCCAGTAGAGCAGGGTCACCTGTGGGCTACACCTTC.